A single sample gave rise to the 17 T cell receptor beta chains below, sequenced in a study of OX40 agonist ivuxolimab in advanced cancers. Only in-frame clones appear in the TCRdb table, and some are missing; sequencing was by immunoSEQ multiplex PCR. The table has 6,500 to 8,000 clones, 70% to 80% seen once. The material sequenced was CD4+ or CD8+ T cells sorted from blood, taken in a trial of the OX40 agonist ivuxolimab. The receptors here all came from an adult with an advanced solid tumor such as melanoma, head and neck, liver or kidney cancer.

This clone was found once. The V gene is TRBV15, the J gene TRBJ2-5; D might be TRBD2 (6 bases). V shed 4 bases and J shed 0 bases, with 12 bases lying between them. CDR1 LNHNV and CDR2 YYDKDF come from the germline V gene (reference sequence). The CDR3 is 15 residues long. The CDR3, as DNA: TGTGCCACCAGCACAAGGGACTTATACCAAGAGACCCAGTACTTC. This gives the protein CATSTRDLYQETQYF.

This clone was found a few times. The chain links TRBV6-1 to TRBJ1-6; D not certain. The V end lost 2 bases, the J end lost 0 bases, and 14 bases lay between the germline ends. Germline V CDR1 and CDR2: MNHNS, SASEGT. This CDR3 is built from 18 residues. CDR3 DNA sequence: TGTGCCAGCAGTGAACATGTTACAGCTAGCTCCTATAATTCACCCCTCCACTTT. Encoded protein: CASSEHVTASSYNSPLHF.

This rearrangement joins TRBV6-5 to TRBJ1-3; D unclear. The CDR3 loop spans 16 amino acids. Germline CDR1 reads MNHEY; CDR2 reads SVGAGI. V was cut by 2 bases and J by 4 bases, with 15 bases left in between. CDR3 nucleotides: TGTGCCAGCAGTTACATACCCGTGGGAGGGGGAAACACCATATATTTT. It encodes CASSYIPVGGGNTIYF.

This rearrangement joins TRBV6-1 to TRBJ2-7; 7 bases match TRBD2. The CDR3 spans 12 residues. The germline CDR1 and CDR2 sequences are MNHNS and SASEGT. Losses at the gene ends were 9 bases for V and 4 bases for J; bases not matched to a gene: 6. The CDR3 nucleotides read TGTGCCAGTGGGAGGGCCGGGTACGAGCAGTACTTC. It yields the protein CASGRAGYEQYF.

The DNA of the CDR3 is TGTGCCAGCAGCATACCAGGGGGCGCGGACACCGGGGAGCTGTTTTTT. Translated: CASSIPGGADTGELFF. The chain is built from TRBV9 and TRBJ2-2, with TRBD1 matching 8 bases. Per the germline V gene, CDR1 is SGDLS and CDR2 is YYNGEE. This CDR3 is 16 amino acids long. Trimming removed 4 bases from V and 3 bases from J; junction bases left unmatched: 8.

The chain recombines TRBV5-5 with TRBJ2-7; D not certain. This CDR3 has 13 residues. Germline V gives CDR1 SGHKS, CDR2 YYEKEE (reference sequence). V was pared by 0 bases and J by 6 bases, with 10 bases between. The CDR3 here is CASSLVSGSEQYF. The CDR3 nucleotides read TGTGCCAGCAGCTTGGTATCGGGCAGCGAGCAGTACTTC.

V usage is TRBV2 and J usage is TRBJ1-5; weak D call: TRBD1 (6 bases). CDR3 length equals 16 residues. V lost 3 bases, J lost 0 bases, and 12 bases lay in between. Germline-derived CDR1 and CDR2 are SNHLY and FYNNEI. CDR3 amino acids: CASSDQGSDSNQPQHF. The CDR3 DNA is TGTGCCAGCAGTGATCAGGGGTCGGATAGCAATCAGCCCCAGCATTTT. Together with reference TRBV2 and TRBJ1-5, the CDR3 gives the full variable domain: EPEVTQTPSHQVTQMGQEVILRCVPISNHLYFYWYRQILGQKVEFLVSFYNNEISEKSEIFDDQFSVERPDGSNFTLKIRSTKLEDSAMYFCASSDQGSDSNQPQHFGDGTRLSIL.

The V and J genes are TRBV6-1 and TRBJ2-7, with D tentatively TRBD2 (6 bases). The germline V and J ends were trimmed by 6 bases and 2 bases, with 17 bases remaining between them. Per the germline V gene, CDR1 is MNHNS and CDR2 is SASEGT. The CDR3 totals 15 residues. Here the CDR3 reads CASSLTASATYEQYF. The CDR3 DNA follows: TGTGCCAGCAGCCTTACGGCTAGCGCGACCTACGAGCAGTACTTC.

This rearrangement joins TRBV11-2 to TRBJ2-3; 7 bases map to TRBD2. Trimming cost V 1 base and J 4 bases; bases outside gene matches: 5. The CDR3 loop spans 15 amino acids. The germline V gene encodes CDR1 SGHAT and CDR2 FQNNGV. CDR3 loop: CASSLVGGSADTQYF. DNA of the CDR3: TGTGCCAGCAGCTTAGTGGGCGGGAGCGCAGATACGCAGTATTTT.

The genes are TRBV11-2 and TRBJ2-7; tentatively, D is TRBD2 (5 bases). CDR1 SGHAT and CDR2 FQNNGV come from the germline V gene. The length of the CDR3 is 12 residues. The V gene lost 5 bases and the J gene lost 3 bases, with 8 bases spanning the gap. The CDR3 bases are TGTGCCAGCAGCCCTACTAGCTACGAGCAGTACTTC. Amino acids: CASSPTSYEQYF.

V and J are TRBV7-2 and TRBJ2-7; tentatively, D is TRBD2 (6 bases). The CDR3 is 15 amino acids. Germline assignment: CDR1 SGHTA and CDR2 FQGNSA. V lost 1 base and J lost 0, with 10 bases in between. This CDR3 reads CASSLVAESSYEQYF. For the CDR3, the DNA is TGTGCCAGCAGCTTAGTAGCGGAAAGCTCCTACGAGCAGTACTTC.

The chain carries TRBV7-9 and TRBJ2-7, with a weak D call TRBD2 (5 bases). The germline V and J ends were trimmed by 11 bases and 6 bases, with 20 bases remaining between them. Germline V gives CDR1 SEHNR, CDR2 FQNEAQ (reference sequence). The CDR3 spans 13 residues. CDR3 amino acids: CACRGPTQVEQYF. DNA for the CDR3: TGTGCCTGCCGAGGGCCAACCCAGGTCGAGCAGTACTTC.

V and J are TRBV27 and TRBJ2-2; TRBD1 agrees at 8 bases. The germline gives CDR1 MNHEY, CDR2 SMNVEV (reference sequence). CDR3 size: 15 residues. The V segment lost 5 bases and the J segment 6 bases; nucleotides outside the gene matches: 8. CDR3 coding DNA: TGTGCCAGCAGTCTACACAGGGGGAGATCCGGGGAGCTGTTTTTT. Protein: CASSLHRGRSGELFF.

The chain uses TRBV7-9 and TRBJ1-5; no clear D gene. The CDR3 consists of 12 residues. Germline V lookup: CDR1 SEHNR, CDR2 FQNEAQ (reference sequence). V lost 1 base to trimming and J lost 4 bases, with 2 bases between them. The DNA for the CDR3 is TGTGCCAGCAGCTTAGAAAATCAGCCCCAGCATTTT. This sequence encodes CASSLENQPQHF.

The chain couples TRBV5-8 to TRBJ2-1; no definite D call. The germline CDR1 and CDR2 sequences are SGHTS and YDEGEE. This CDR3 is built from 15 residues. The V and J ends lost 1 base and 0 bases respectively, with 8 bases between them. As DNA, the CDR3 is TGTGCCAGCAGCTTGCAGGCCCGCTCCTACAATGAGCAGTTCTTC. It specifies CASSLQARSYNEQFF.

V gene TRBV10-3 combines with J gene TRBJ2-2, with 10 bases matching TRBD1. Germline trimming cut 10 bases from V and 7 bases from J; bases unmatched to any gene: 12. This CDR3 contains 15 residues. Germline-derived CDR1 and CDR2 are ENHRY and SYGVKD. As DNA, the CDR3 is TGTGCCACCGGCGGACAGGGGGGAACGGGCGGGGAGCTGTTTTTT. Translating it yields CATGGQGGTGGELFF.

The J gene is TRBJ2-6, the V gene TRBV28; possible D gene TRBD2, 6 bases. V lost 5 bases and J 0 bases, leaving 14 bases between the germline ends. Germline-derived CDR1 and CDR2 are MDHEN and SYDVKM. The CDR3 is 17 residues long. CDR3 DNA: TGTGCCAGCAGTCGGGGAGGAGGGAGCTCTGGGGCCAACGTCCTGACTTTC. The encoded protein is CASSRGGGSSGANVLTF.